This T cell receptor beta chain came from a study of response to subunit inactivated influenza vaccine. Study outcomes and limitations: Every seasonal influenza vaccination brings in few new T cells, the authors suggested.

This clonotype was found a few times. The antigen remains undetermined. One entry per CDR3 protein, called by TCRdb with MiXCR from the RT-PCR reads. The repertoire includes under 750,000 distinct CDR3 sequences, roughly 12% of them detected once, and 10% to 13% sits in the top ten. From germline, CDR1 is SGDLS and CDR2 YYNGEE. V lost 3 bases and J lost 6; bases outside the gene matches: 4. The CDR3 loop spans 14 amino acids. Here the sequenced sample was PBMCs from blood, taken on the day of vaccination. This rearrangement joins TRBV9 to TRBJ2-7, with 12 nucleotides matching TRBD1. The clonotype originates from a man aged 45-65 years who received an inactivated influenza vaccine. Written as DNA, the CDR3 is TGTGCCAGCAGCGCCGGGGACAGGGGGCTCGAGCAGTACTTC. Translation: CASSAGDRGLEQYF.